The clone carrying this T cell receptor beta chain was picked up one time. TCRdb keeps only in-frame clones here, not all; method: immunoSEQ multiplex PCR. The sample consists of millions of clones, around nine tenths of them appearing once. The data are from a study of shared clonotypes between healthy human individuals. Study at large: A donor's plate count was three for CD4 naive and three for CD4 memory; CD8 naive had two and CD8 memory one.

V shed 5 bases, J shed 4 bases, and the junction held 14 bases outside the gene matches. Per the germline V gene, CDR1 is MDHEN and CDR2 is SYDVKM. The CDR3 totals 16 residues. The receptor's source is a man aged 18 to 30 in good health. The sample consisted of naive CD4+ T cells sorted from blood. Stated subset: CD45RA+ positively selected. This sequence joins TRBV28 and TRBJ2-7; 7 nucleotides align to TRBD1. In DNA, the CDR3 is TGTGCCAGCAGTACAGGGGACAGCCTGTTTCTATACGAGCAGTACTTC. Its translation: CASSTGDSLFLYEQYF.